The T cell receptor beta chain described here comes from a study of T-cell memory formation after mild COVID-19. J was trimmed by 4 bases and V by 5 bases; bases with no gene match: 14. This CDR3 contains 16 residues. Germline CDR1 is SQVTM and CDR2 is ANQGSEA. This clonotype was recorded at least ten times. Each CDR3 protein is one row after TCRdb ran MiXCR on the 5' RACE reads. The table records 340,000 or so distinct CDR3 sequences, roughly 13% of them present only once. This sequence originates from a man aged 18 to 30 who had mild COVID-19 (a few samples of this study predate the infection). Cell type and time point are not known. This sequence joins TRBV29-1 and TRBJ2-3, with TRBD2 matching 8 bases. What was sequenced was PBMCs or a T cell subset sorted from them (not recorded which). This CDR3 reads CSVSPASGGVADTQYF. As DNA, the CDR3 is TGCAGCGTTTCCCCTGCGAGCGGGGGTGTCGCAGATACGCAGTATTTT.